The clone carrying this T cell receptor (beta chain) has just a few counts. Its specificity is unknown. The CDR3 length is 12 residues. Trimming took off 6 bases at V and 9 bases at J, with 9 bases between the two ends. CDR1 and CDR2 from the germline V gene are SNHLY and FYNNEI. This record belongs to a study of T cells in localized non-small cell lung cancer. The method was immunoSEQ multiplex PCR; TCRdb's version includes in-frame clones alone and lacks a portion of them. Of some 1,900 clones listed, about 25% were seen once; the top ten hold roughly 14%. Study-wide results and limits: Heterogeneity within the tumor remains possible, as just one region underwent sequencing. Appearances in adjacent lung were noted for a median about 50 of the top 100 tumor clones. There was higher T cell clonality in uninvolved adjacent lung than in tumor, and it was highest there.

The source is a woman aged 35-75 years with stage I lung adenocarcinoma. This chain joins TRBV2 and TRBJ1-6; no firm D call. Here the sequenced sample was lung tumor tissue, taken before any cancer treatment. The chain's CDR3 is CASSSDSSPLHF. The CDR3 region has the DNA TGTGCCAGCAGCTCGGATAGTTCACCCCTCCACTTT.